This T cell receptor (beta chain) was sequenced in a study of cytotoxic CD8 clonotypes in ibrutinib-treated CLL. Profiling relied on immunoSEQ multiplex PCR, and the TCRdb table lists in-frame clones only, not all of them. The sample carries fewer than 45,000 clones, 70% to 80% recorded once. With 1 base removed from V and 8 bases from J, the gap between germline ends came to 11 bases. CDR1 MNHNS and CDR2 SASEGT come from the germline V gene. The CDR3 totals 13 residues. This receptor was taken from a human donor with chronic lymphocytic leukemia. The sequencing used PBMCs, collected at disease progression, from a patient treated with ibrutinib. The chain combines TRBV6-1 with TRBJ1-2; D is unresolved. Here the CDR3 reads CASSEVALLGYTF. The CDR3 region has the DNA TGTGCCAGCAGTGAAGTGGCCCTCTTAGGCTACACCTTC.